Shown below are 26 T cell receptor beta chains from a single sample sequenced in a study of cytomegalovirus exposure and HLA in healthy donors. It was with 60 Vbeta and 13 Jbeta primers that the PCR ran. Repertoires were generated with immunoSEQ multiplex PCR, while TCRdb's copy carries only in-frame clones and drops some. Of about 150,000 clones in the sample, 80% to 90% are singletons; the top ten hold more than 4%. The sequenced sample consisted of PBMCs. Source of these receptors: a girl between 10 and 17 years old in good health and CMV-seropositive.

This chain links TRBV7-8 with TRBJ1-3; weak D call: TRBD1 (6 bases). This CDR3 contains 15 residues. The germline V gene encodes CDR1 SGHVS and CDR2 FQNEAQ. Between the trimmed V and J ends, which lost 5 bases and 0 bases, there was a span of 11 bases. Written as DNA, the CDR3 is TGTGCCAGCAGCCGGACAGCTTTCTCTGGAAACACCATATATTTT. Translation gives CASSRTAFSGNTIYF.

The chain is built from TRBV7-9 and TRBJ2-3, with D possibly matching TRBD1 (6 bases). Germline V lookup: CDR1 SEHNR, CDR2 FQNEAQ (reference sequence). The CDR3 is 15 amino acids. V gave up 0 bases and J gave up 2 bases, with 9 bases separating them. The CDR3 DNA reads TGTGCCAGCAGCTTAGCCGGACAGTTCACAGATACGCAGTATTTT. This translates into CASSLAGQFTDTQYF.

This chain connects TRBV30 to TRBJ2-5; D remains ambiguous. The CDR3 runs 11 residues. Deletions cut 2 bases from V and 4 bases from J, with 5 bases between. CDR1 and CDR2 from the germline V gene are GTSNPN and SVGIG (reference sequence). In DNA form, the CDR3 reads TGTGCCTGGAGTTTTAGAGAGACCCAGTACTTC. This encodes CAWSFRETQYF.

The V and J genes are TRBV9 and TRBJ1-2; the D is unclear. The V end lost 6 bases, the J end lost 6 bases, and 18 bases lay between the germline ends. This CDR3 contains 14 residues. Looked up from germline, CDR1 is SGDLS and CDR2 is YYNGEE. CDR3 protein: CASITLPRSDGYTF. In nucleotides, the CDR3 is TGTGCCAGCATCACACTGCCCAGGTCGGATGGCTACACCTTC.

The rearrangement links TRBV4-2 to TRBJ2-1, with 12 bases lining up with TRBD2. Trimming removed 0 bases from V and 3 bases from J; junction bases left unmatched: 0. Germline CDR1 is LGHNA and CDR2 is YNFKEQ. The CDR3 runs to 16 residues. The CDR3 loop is CASSQETSGGYNEQFF. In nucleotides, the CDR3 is TGTGCCAGCAGCCAAGAGACTAGCGGGGGCTACAATGAGCAGTTCTTC.

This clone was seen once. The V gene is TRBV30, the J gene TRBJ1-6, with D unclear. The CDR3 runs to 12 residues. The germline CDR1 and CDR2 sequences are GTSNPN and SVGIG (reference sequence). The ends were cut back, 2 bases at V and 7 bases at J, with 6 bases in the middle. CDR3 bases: TGTGCCTGGAGTCTCGGGAATTCACCCCTCCACTTT. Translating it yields CAWSLGNSPLHF.

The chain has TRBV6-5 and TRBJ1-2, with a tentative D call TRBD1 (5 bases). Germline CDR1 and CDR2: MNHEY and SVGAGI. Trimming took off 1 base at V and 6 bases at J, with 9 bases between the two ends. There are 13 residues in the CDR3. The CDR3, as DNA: TGTGCCAGCAGTTACTATGGGGCAGATGGCTACACCTTC. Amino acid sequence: CASSYYGADGYTF.

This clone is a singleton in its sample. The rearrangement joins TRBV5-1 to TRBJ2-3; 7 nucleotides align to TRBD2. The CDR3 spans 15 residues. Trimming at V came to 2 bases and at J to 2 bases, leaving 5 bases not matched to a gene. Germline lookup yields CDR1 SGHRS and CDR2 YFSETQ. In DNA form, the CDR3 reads TGCGCCAGCAGCTTCGTGGGGGACTACACAGATACGCAGTATTTT. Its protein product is CASSFVGDYTDTQYF.

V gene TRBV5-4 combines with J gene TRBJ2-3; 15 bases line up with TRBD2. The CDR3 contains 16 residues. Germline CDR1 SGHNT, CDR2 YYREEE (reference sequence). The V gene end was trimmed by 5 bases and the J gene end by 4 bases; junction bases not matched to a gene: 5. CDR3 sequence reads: CASSPGLAGGPDTQYF. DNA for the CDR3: TGTGCCAGCAGTCCCGGACTAGCGGGGGGGCCAGATACGCAGTATTTT.

The CDR3 protein is CASSPKGDRPYGYTF. The CDR3 DNA is TGTGCCAGCAGTCCCAAAGGGGACAGGCCCTATGGCTACACCTTC. This chain connects TRBV2 to TRBJ1-2, with 8 positions matching TRBD1. CDR1 is SNHLY and CDR2 is FYNNEI in the germline V gene. There are 15 residues in the CDR3. The V gene end was trimmed by 5 bases and the J gene end by 4 bases; junction bases not matched to a gene: 9. Looking up the rest from reference TRBV2 and TRBJ1-2 gives the full variable domain: EPEVTQTPSHQVTQMGQEVILRCVPISNHLYFYWYRQILGQKVEFLVSFYNNEISEKSEIFDDQFSVERPDGSNFTLKIRSTKLEDSAMYFCASSPKGDRPYGYTFGSGTRLTVV.

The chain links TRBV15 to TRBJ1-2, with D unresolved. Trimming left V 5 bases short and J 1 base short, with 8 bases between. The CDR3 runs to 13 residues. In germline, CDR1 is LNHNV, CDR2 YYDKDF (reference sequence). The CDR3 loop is CATSAGSNYGYTF. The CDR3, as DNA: TGTGCCACCAGCGCGGGGAGTAACTATGGCTACACCTTC.

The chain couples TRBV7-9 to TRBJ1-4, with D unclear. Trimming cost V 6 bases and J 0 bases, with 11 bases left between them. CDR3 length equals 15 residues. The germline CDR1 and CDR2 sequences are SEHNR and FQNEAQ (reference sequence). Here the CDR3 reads CASRLVGSTNEKLFF. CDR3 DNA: TGTGCCAGCAGGCTGGTGGGCTCAACTAATGAAAAACTGTTTTTT.

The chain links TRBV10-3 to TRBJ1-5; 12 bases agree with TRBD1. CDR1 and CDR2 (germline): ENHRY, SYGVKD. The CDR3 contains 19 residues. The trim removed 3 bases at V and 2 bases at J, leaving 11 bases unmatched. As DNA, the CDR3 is TGTGCCATCAGTGAACCGGGACAGGGGGCCGTTTGGGGCAATCAGCCCCAGCATTTT. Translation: CAISEPGQGAVWGNQPQHF.

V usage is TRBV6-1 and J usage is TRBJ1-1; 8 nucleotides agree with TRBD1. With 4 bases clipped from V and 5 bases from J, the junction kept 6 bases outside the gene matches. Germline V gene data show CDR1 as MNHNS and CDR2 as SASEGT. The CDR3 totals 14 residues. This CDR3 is CASSGTGGGTEAFF. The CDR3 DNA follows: TGTGCCAGCAGTGGAACAGGGGGGGGGACTGAAGCTTTCTTT.

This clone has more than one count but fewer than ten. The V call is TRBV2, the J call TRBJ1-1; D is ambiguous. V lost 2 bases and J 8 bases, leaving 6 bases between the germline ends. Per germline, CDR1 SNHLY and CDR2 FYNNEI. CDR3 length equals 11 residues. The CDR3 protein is CASSELGEAFF. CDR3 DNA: TGTGCCAGCAGTGAACTGGGCGAAGCTTTCTTT.

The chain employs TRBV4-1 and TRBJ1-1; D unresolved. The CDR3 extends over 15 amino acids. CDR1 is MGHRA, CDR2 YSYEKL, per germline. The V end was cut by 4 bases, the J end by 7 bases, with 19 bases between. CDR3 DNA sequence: TGCGCCAGCAGCCCCATCCTCATTTCGGGTATTGAAGCTTTCTTT. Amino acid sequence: CASSPILISGIEAFF.

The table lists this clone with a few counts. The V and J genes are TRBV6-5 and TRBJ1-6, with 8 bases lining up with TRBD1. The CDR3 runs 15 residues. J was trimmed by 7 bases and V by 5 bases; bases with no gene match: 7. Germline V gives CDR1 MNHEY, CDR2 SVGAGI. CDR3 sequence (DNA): TGTGCCAGCAGTAAGGACAGGGCCGAAAATTCACCCCTCCACTTT. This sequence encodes CASSKDRAENSPLHF.

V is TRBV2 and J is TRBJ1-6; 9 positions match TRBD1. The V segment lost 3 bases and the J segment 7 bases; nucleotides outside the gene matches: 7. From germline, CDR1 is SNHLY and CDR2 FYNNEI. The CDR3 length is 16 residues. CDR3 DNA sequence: TGTGCCAGCAGTGACTGGACAGGGGCCGTGAATTCACCCCTCCACTTT. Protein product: CASSDWTGAVNSPLHF.

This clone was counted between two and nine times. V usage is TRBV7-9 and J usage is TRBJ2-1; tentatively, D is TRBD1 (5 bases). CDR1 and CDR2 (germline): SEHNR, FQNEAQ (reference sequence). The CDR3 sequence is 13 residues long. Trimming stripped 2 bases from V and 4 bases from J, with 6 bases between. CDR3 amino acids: CASSLSGYNEQFF. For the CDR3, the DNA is TGTGCCAGCAGCTTATCAGGGTACAATGAGCAGTTCTTC.

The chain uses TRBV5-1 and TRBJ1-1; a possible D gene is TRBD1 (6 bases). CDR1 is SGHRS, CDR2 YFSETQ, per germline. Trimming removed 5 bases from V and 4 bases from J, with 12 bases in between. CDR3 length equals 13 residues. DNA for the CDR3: TGCGCCAGCAGGCCACAGGGAGCCACTGAAGCTTTCTTT. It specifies CASRPQGATEAFF.

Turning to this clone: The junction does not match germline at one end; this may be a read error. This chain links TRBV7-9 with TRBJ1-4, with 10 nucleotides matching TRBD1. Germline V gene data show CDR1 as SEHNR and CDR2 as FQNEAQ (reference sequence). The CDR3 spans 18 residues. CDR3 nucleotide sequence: TGTTCCAGCAGCCCACCAGCTGGGACAGGGGCCTTTAATGAAAAACTGTTTTTT. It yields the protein CSSSPPAGTGAFNEKLFF.

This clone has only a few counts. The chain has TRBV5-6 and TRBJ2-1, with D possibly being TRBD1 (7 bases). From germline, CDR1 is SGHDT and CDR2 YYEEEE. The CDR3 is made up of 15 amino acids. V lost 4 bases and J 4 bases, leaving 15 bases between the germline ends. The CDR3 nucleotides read TGTGCCAGCAGCCCCCAGGGGGGTTTGTACAATGAGCAGTTCTTC. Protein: CASSPQGGLYNEQFF. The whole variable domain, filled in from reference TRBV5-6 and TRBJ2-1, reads DAGVTQSPTHLIKTRGQQVTLRCSPKSGHDTVSWYQQALGQGPQFIFQYYEEEERQRGNFPDRFSGHQFPNYSSELNVNALLLGDSALYLCASSPQGGLYNEQFFGPGTRLTVL.

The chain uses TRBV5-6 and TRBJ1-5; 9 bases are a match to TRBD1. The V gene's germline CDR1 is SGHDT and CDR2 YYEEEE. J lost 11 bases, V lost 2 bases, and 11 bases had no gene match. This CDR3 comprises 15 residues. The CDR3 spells CASSFKDRGVLSQHF. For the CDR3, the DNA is TGTGCCAGCAGCTTCAAGGACAGGGGTGTCTTGTCCCAGCATTTT. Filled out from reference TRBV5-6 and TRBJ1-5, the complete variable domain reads DAGVTQSPTHLIKTRGQQVTLRCSPKSGHDTVSWYQQALGQGPQFIFQYYEEEERQRGNFPDRFSGHQFPNYSSELNVNALLLGDSALYLCASSFKDRGVLSQHFGDGTRLSIL.

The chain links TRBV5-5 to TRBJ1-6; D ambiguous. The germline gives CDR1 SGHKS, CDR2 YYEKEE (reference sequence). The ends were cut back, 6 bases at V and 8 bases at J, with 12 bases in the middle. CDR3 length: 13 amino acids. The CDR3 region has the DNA TGTGCCAGCATTGGTATTACGGATTCACCCCTCCACTTT. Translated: CASIGITDSPLHF. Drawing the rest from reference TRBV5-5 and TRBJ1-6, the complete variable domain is DAGVTQSPTHLIKTRGQQVTLRCSPISGHKSVSWYQQVLGQGPQFIFQYYEKEERGRGNFPDRFSARQFPNYSSELNVNALLLGDSALYLCASIGITDSPLHFGNGTRLTVT.

CDR3 sequence reads: CASSIDEKLFF. DNA for the CDR3: TGTGCCAGCAGTATCGATGAAAAACTGTTTTTT. The chain combines TRBV27 with TRBJ1-4; unclear D gene. The germline V gene has CDR1 MNHEY and CDR2 SMNVEV (reference sequence). This CDR3 has 11 residues. The V end lost 5 bases, the J end lost 6 bases, and 4 bases lay between the germline ends.

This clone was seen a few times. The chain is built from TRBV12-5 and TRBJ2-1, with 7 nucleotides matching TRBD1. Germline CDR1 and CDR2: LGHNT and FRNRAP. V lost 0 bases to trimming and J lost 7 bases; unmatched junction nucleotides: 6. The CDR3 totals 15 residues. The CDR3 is CASGLVETGWNEQFF. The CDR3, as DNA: TGTGCTAGTGGTTTGGTTGAGACAGGGTGGAATGAGCAGTTCTTC.